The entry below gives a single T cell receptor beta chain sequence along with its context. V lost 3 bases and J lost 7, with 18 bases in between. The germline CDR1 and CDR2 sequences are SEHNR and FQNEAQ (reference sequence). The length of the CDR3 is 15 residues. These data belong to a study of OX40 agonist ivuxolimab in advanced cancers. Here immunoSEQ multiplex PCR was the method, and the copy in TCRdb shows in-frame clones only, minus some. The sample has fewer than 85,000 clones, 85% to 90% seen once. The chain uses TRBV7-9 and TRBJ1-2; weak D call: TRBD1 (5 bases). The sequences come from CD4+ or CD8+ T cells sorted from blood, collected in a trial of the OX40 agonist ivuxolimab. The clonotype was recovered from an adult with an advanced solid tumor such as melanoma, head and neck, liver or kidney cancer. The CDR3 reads CASSFPNGGTSGYTF. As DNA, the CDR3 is TGTGCCAGCAGCTTCCCTAACGGCGGGACCTCTGGCTACACCTTC.